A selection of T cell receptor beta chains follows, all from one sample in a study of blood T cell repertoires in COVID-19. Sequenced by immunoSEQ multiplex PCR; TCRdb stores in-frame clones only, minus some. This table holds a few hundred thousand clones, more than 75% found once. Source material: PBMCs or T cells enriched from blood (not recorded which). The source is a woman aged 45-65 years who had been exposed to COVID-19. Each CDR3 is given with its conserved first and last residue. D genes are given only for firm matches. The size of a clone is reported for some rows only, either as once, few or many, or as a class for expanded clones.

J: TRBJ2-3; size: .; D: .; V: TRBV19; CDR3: CASSPRGTDTQYF; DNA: TGTGCCAGTAGTCCCCGGGGCACAGATACGCAGTATTTT
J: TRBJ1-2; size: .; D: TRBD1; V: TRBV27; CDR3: CASRLTQGAGYGYTF; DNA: TGTGCCAGCAGGCTGACCCAGGGGGCCGGCTATGGCTACACCTTC
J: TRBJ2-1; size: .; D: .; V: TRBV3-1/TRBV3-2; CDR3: CASSQVQGAYNEQFF; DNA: TGTGCCAGCAGCCAAGTGCAGGGTGCCTACAATGAGCAGTTCTTC
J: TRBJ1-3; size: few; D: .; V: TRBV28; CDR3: CASGPTGGLNTIYF; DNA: TGTGCCAGCGGACCCACCGGGGGATTAAACACCATATATTTT
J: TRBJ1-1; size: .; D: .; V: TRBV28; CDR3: CASRSYREAFF; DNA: TGTGCCAGCAGATCCTACAGGGAAGCTTTCTTT
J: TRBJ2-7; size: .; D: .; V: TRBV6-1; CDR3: CASSEEGWGYEQYF; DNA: TGTGCCAGCAGTGAAGAGGGGTGGGGATACGAGCAGTACTTC
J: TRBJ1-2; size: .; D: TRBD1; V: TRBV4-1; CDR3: CASSPDRGAYGYTF; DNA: TGCGCCAGCAGCCCCGACAGGGGGGCCTATGGCTACACCTTC
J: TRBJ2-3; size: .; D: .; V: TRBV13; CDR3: CASSLARGTLGSTQYF; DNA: TGTGCCAGCAGCTTGGCCCGGGGGACCCTGGGGTCGACGCAGTATTTT
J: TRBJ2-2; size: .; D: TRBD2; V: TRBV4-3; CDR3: CASSFGLGHTGELFF; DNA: TGCGCCAGCAGTTTCGGACTAGGACACACCGGGGAGCTGTTTTTT
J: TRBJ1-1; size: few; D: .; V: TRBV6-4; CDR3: CASRLPPRGRCTEAFF; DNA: TGTGCCAGCAGGCTCCCGCCCCGAGGGCGGTGCACTGAAGCTTTCTTT
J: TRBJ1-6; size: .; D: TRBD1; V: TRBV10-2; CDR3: CASGTDNNSPLHF; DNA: TGCGCCAGCGGGACAGATAATAATTCACCCCTCCACTTT
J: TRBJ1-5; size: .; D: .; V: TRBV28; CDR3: CASRDSGNQPQHF; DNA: TGTGCCAGCAGAGACTCGGGGAATCAGCCCCAGCATTTT
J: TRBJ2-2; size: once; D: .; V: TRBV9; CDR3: CASSVASDTGELFF; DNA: TGTGCCAGCAGCGTGGCTAGCGATACCGGGGAGCTGTTTTTT
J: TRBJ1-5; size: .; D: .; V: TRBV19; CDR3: CASARASEGPQHF; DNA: TGTGCCAGTGCGAGGGCATCCGAGGGGCCCCAGCATTTT
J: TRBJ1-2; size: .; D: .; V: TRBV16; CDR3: CASSQSVRDLEGYTF; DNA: TGTGCCAGCAGCCAATCGGTCAGGGATTTGGAAGGCTACACCTTC
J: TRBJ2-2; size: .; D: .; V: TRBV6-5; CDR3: CASSTLAGELFF; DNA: TGTGCCAGCAGTACGTTGGCTGGGGAGCTGTTTTTT
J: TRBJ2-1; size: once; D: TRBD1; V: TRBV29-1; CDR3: CSVERPGGYNEQFF; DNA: TGCAGCGTTGAAAGGCCAGGGGGCTACAATGAGCAGTTCTTC